This passage covers 8 T cell receptor beta chains from one sample sequenced in a study of CD8+ T cells in alopecia areata. Treatment noted: oral pan-JAK inhibitor, 5-10 mg twice daily. Reverse transcribed after extraction, RNA yielded cDNA as the sequencing template. Here immunoSEQ multiplex PCR was the method, and the copy in TCRdb shows in-frame clones only, minus some. The table shows about 42,000 clones, with less than 70% occurring only once. Sample: CD8+ T cells sorted from blood, taken at week 4, from a patient treated with tofacitinib. These receptors were taken from a human donor with alopecia areata.

The chain is built from TRBV11-2 and TRBJ2-7, with D hard to call. CDR1 and CDR2 from the germline V gene are SGHAT and FQNNGV. The CDR3 totals 13 residues. Deletions cut 0 bases from V and 6 bases from J, with 9 bases between. This CDR3 reads CASSLDNPREQYF. The CDR3 bases are TGTGCCAGCAGCTTAGACAATCCACGCGAGCAGTACTTC.

This clone was detected only a few times. V usage is TRBV4-3 and J usage is TRBJ1-1; D ambiguous. V was pared by 0 bases and J by 5 bases, with 10 bases between. Germline V gene data show CDR1 as LGHNA and CDR2 as YSLEER. CDR3 length: 14 residues. The CDR3 coding sequence is TGCGCCAGCAGCCAAGAGGCGGTACGAACTGAAGCTTTCTTT. Its protein product is CASSQEAVRTEAFF.

There are a few counts of this clone. This chain joins TRBV19 and TRBJ2-3, with 7 bases lining up with TRBD1. Germline V CDR1 and CDR2: LNHDA, SQIVND (reference sequence). The V segment lost 8 bases and the J segment 3 bases; nucleotides outside the gene matches: 8. The CDR3 has 14 residues. CDR3 in amino acids: CASARQGRTDTQYF. The CDR3 bases are TGTGCCAGTGCACGACAGGGTCGGACAGATACGCAGTATTTT.

This clone was picked up one time. As DNA, the CDR3 is TGTGCCAGCATACTAGGGACAGGGAATTCTGGGGCCAACGTCCTGACTTTC. This encodes CASILGTGNSGANVLTF. The V gene is TRBV2, the J gene TRBJ2-6, with TRBD1 identical over 9 bases. CDR1 is SNHLY, CDR2 FYNNEI, per germline. The J segment lost 1 base and the V segment lost 7 bases, leaving 8 bases of the junction unmatched. The CDR3 has 17 residues. Full variable domain (missing parts from reference TRBV2 and TRBJ2-6): EPEVTQTPSHQVTQMGQEVILRCVPISNHLYFYWYRQILGQKVEFLVSFYNNEISEKSEIFDDQFSVERPDGSNFTLKIRSTKLEDSAMYFCASILGTGNSGANVLTFGAGSRLTVL.

This clone was counted only a few times. J is TRBJ2-7 and V is TRBV12-5; maybe TRBD1 (6 bases). The CDR3 loop spans 13 amino acids. Germline V gene data show CDR1 as LGHNT and CDR2 as FRNRAP. V gave up 3 bases and J gave up 1 base, with 7 bases separating them. CDR3 nucleotides: TGTGCTAGTGGTTTAGGGGGTTCCTACGAGCAGTACTTC. It yields the protein CASGLGGSYEQYF.

In this sample, this clone turned up a few times. This chain connects TRBV30 to TRBJ2-1; D ambiguous. There are 12 residues in the CDR3. With 5 bases removed from V and 5 bases from J, the gap between germline ends came to 10 bases. Germline lookup yields CDR1 GTSNPN and CDR2 SVGIG (reference sequence). CDR3 nucleotides: TGTGCCTGGGCCGAGTCGGACAATGAGCAGTTCTTC. Its translation: CAWAESDNEQFF. Using reference TRBV30 and TRBJ2-1 for the parts outside the CDR3, the full variable domain is SQTIHQWPATLVQPVGSPLSLECTVEGTSNPNLYWYRQAAGRGLQLLFYSVGIGQISSEVPQNLSASRPQDRQFILSSKKLLLSDSGFYLCAWAESDNEQFFGPGTRLTVL.

This clone has a handful of counts. The rearrangement uses TRBV5-8 and TRBJ2-4, with D maybe TRBD1 (5 bases). Germline V CDR1 and CDR2: SGHTS, YDEGEE. The CDR3 spans 14 residues. V was trimmed by 2 bases and J by 5 bases, leaving 11 bases between them. DNA of the CDR3: TGTGCCAGCAGCTTTCAGGGTTGGCAAAACATTCAGTACTTC. This sequence encodes CASSFQGWQNIQYF. Drawing the rest from reference TRBV5-8 and TRBJ2-4, the complete variable domain is EAGVTQSPTHLIKTRGQQATLRCSPISGHTSVYWYQQALGLGLQFLLWYDEGEERNRGNFPPRFSGRQFPNYSSELNVNALELEDSALYLCASSFQGWQNIQYFGAGTRLSVL.

The chain employs TRBV29-1 and TRBJ2-3, with a possible D match to TRBD2 (6 bases). Germline CDR1 and CDR2: SQVTM and ANQGSEA. This CDR3 contains 11 residues. V dropped 5 bases and J dropped 6 bases, with 9 bases sitting between them. Here the CDR3 reads CSVPRGDTQYF. As DNA, the CDR3 is TGCAGCGTTCCCCGGGGGGATACGCAGTATTTT.